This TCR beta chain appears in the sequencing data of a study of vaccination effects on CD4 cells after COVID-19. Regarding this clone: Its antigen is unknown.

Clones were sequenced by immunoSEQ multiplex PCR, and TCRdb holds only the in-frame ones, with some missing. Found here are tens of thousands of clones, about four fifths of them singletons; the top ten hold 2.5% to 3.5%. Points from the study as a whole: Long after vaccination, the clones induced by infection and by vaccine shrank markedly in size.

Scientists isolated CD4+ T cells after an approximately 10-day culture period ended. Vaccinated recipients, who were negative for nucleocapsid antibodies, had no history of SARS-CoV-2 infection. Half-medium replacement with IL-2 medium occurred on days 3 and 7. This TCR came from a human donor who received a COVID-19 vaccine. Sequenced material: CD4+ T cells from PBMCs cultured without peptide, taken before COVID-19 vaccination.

Here the CDR3 reads CASTRGFDYGYTF. The CDR3 nucleotides are TGTGCCAGCACTCGGGGGTTTGACTATGGCTACACCTTC. This chain links TRBV2 with TRBJ1-2, with a tentative D call TRBD1 (5 bases). Germline loops: CDR1 SNHLY, CDR2 FYNNEI. V was trimmed by 7 bases and J by 3 bases, leaving 12 bases between them. The CDR3 is made up of 13 amino acids.